The rows below give T cell receptor beta chains drawn from one sample of a study of T-cell reconstitution after alpha-beta-depleted transplantation in children. Each CDR3 protein is one row after TCRdb ran MiXCR on the PCR reads. The table includes around 500,000 distinct CDR3 sequences, approximately 13% detected once. The material was PBMCs from the stem cell graft donor, obtained from the stem cell graft. The receptors here all came from a human donor who donated a stem cell graft to a child with combined immunodeficiency. Both conserved end residues are part of each CDR3. A D gene is named only where the DNA matches it firmly. Where a row states a size, it is once, few, many or the class of an expanded clone; other rows omit it.

D: TRBD2; J: TRBJ2-1; size: .; V: TRBV12-3/TRBV12-4; CDR3: CASRTSGSRNEQFF; DNA: TGTGCCAGCAGGACTAGCGGGAGTAGGAATGAGCAGTTCTTC
D: .; J: TRBJ2-7; size: once; V: TRBV5-1; CDR3: CASSPTAPEGEQYF; DNA: TGCGCCAGCTCACCCACCGCGCCGGAAGGCGAGCAGTACTTC
D: TRBD1; J: TRBJ1-4; size: many; V: TRBV6-5; CDR3: CASSYNRGIGEKLFF; DNA: TGTGCCAGCAGTTACAACAGGGGTATAGGTGAAAAACTGTTTTTT
D: TRBD2; J: TRBJ2-3; size: few; V: TRBV20-1; CDR3: CSGGLAGEPSDTQYF; DNA: TGCAGTGGAGGACTAGCGGGAGAACCCAGCGATACGCAGTATTTT
D: .; J: TRBJ2-5; size: few; V: TRBV13; CDR3: CASSPPVEGGKQETQYF; DNA: TGTGCCAGCAGCCCCCCTGTGGAGGGGGGGAAACAAGAGACCCAGTACTTC
D: .; J: TRBJ2-1; size: few; V: TRBV20-1; CDR3: CSARKPGSYNEQFF; DNA: TGCAGTGCTAGAAAGCCCGGATCCTACAATGAGCAGTTCTTC
D: TRBD2; J: TRBJ2-1; size: .; V: TRBV28; CDR3: CASSLLAGESNEQFF; DNA: TGTGCCAGCAGTTTATTGGCGGGGGAGTCCAATGAGCAGTTCTTC
D: TRBD1; J: TRBJ2-3; size: .; V: TRBV20-1; CDR3: CSASPPGQHSTDTQYF; DNA: TGCAGTGCTTCTCCCCCGGGACAGCACTCGACAGATACGCAGTATTTT
D: .; J: TRBJ2-2; size: .; V: TRBV6-5; CDR3: CASSYGTPNTGELFF; DNA: TGTGCCAGCAGTTATGGGACACCAAACACCGGGGAGCTGTTTTTT
D: TRBD2; J: TRBJ2-1; size: few; V: TRBV20-1; CDR3: CSAVIAGSYNEQFF; DNA: TGCAGTGCCGTGATAGCGGGCTCCTACAATGAGCAGTTCTTC
D: TRBD2; J: TRBJ2-4; size: .; V: TRBV11-3; CDR3: CASKLWEGENIQYF; DNA: TGTGCCAGCAAATTGTGGGAGGGAGAGAACATTCAGTACTTC
D: TRBD2; J: TRBJ2-3; size: .; V: TRBV12-3/TRBV12-4; CDR3: CASQRGGDTQYF; DNA: TGTGCCAGCCAGCGGGGGGGGGATACGCAGTATTTT
D: TRBD2; J: TRBJ2-1; size: few; V: TRBV7-9; CDR3: CASSLKPSGIEQFF; DNA: TGTGCCAGCAGCTTAAAACCTAGCGGGATTGAGCAGTTCTTC
D: TRBD2; J: TRBJ2-3; size: few; V: TRBV7-2; CDR3: CASSFLAGGVTDTQYF; DNA: TGTGCCAGCAGCTTTCTAGCGGGGGGTGTCACAGATACGCAGTATTTT
D: TRBD2; J: TRBJ2-1; size: few; V: TRBV19; CDR3: CASSTGGFSYNEQFF; DNA: TGTGCCAGTAGCACGGGAGGCTTCTCCTACAATGAGCAGTTCTTC
D: .; J: TRBJ1-5; size: .; V: TRBV20-1; CDR3: CSAADSYSNQPQHF; DNA: TGCAGTGCTGCGGACAGTTATAGCAATCAGCCCCAGCATTTT
D: .; J: TRBJ2-5; size: .; V: TRBV12-3/TRBV12-4; CDR3: CASSFQPQETQYF; DNA: TGTGCCAGCAGTTTTCAGCCACAAGAGACCCAGTACTTC
D: TRBD1; J: TRBJ1-2; size: few; V: TRBV10-3; CDR3: CAISTGGGYGYTF; DNA: TGTGCCATCAGTACAGGGGGCGGCTATGGCTACACCTTC
D: TRBD1; J: TRBJ2-7; size: .; V: TRBV3-1; CDR3: CASSQGFRDRQYF; DNA: TGTGCCAGCAGCCAAGGGTTCCGGGACAGGCAGTACTTC
D: .; J: TRBJ1-2; size: .; V: TRBV7-9; CDR3: CASLGSPDNYGYTF; DNA: TGTGCCAGCCTAGGTTCTCCCGACAACTATGGCTACACCTTC
D: .; J: TRBJ2-7; size: many; V: TRBV5-1; CDR3: CASSLQFGYEQYF; DNA: TGCGCCAGCAGCTTGCAATTTGGCTACGAGCAGTACTTC
D: .; J: TRBJ2-7; size: many; V: TRBV21-1; CDR3: CASSKGQVPYEQYF; DNA: TGTGCCAGCAGCAAAGGGCAGGTACCCTACGAGCAGTACTTC
D: .; J: TRBJ2-7; size: .; V: TRBV12-5; CDR3: CASGFNSYEQYF; DNA: TGTGCTAGTGGTTTTAACAGCTACGAGCAGTACTTC
D: .; J: TRBJ2-7; size: few; V: TRBV7-6; CDR3: CASSSLRKGYEQYF; DNA: TGTGCCAGCAGCTCCCTCAGGAAGGGCTACGAGCAGTACTTC
D: .; J: TRBJ1-1; size: many; V: TRBV9; CDR3: CASSVATGTEAFF; DNA: TGTGCCAGCAGCGTAGCCACGGGAACTGAAGCTTTCTTT
D: .; J: TRBJ2-7; size: .; V: TRBV6-1; CDR3: CASSGVWGDTSYEQYF; DNA: TGTGCCAGCAGTGGGGTATGGGGGGACACCTCCTACGAGCAGTACTTC
D: TRBD1; J: TRBJ2-1; size: .; V: TRBV7-3; CDR3: CASSLRGQDENEQFF; DNA: TGTGCCAGCAGCTTAAGGGGACAGGACGAGAATGAGCAGTTCTTC
D: .; J: TRBJ2-3; size: few; V: TRBV4-3; CDR3: CASSQDVVPSTDTQYF; DNA: TGCGCCAGCAGCCAAGACGTCGTTCCTAGCACAGATACGCAGTATTTT
D: .; J: TRBJ2-1; size: few; V: TRBV7-2; CDR3: CASSSGPGNEQFF; DNA: TGTGCCAGCAGCTCGGGACCTGGAAATGAGCAGTTCTTC
D: .; J: TRBJ2-3; size: .; V: TRBV5-1; CDR3: CASSPLVGVSDTQYF; DNA: TGCGCCAGCAGCCCGCTCGTCGGGGTTTCGGATACGCAGTATTTT
D: TRBD1; J: TRBJ2-7; size: many; V: TRBV10-3; CDR3: CATGTGDNEQYF; DNA: TGTGCCACTGGGACAGGGGACAACGAGCAGTACTTC
D: .; J: TRBJ2-3; size: few; V: TRBV21-1; CDR3: CVHEDTQYF; DNA: TGTGTACATGAGGATACGCAGTATTTT
D: .; J: TRBJ2-7; size: .; V: TRBV5-1; CDR3: CASSLPTASYEQYF; DNA: TGCGCCAGCAGCTTACCGACAGCCTCCTACGAGCAGTACTTC
D: TRBD1; J: TRBJ1-2; size: .; V: TRBV12-3/TRBV12-4; CDR3: CASSPTRQGANYGYTF; DNA: TGTGCCAGCAGTCCAACCAGGCAGGGGGCTAACTATGGCTACACCTTC
D: .; J: TRBJ1-1; size: many; V: TRBV6-1; CDR3: CASSEGQANTEAFF; DNA: TGTGCCAGCAGTGAAGGACAGGCGAACACTGAAGCTTTCTTT
D: .; J: TRBJ2-5; size: .; V: TRBV2; CDR3: CASSEGSLSGETQYF; DNA: TGTGCCAGCAGTGAAGGCAGTCTTTCCGGGGAGACCCAGTACTTC
D: .; J: TRBJ1-5; size: few; V: TRBV2; CDR3: CASTSREANQPQHF; DNA: TGTGCCAGCACCTCTAGGGAAGCCAATCAGCCCCAGCATTTT
D: TRBD2; J: TRBJ2-1; size: .; V: TRBV12-3/TRBV12-4; CDR3: CASNLLAGAGRDEQFF; DNA: TGTGCCAGCAACCTCCTAGCGGGAGCCGGTCGGGATGAGCAGTTCTTC
D: .; J: TRBJ2-7; size: few; V: TRBV7-9; CDR3: CASSTQGPYEQYF; DNA: TGTGCCAGCAGCACCCAAGGTCCCTACGAGCAGTACTTC
D: TRBD2; J: TRBJ2-7; size: many; V: TRBV7-9; CDR3: CASSGPGLAGVNEQYF; DNA: TGTGCCAGCAGCGGACCCGGACTAGCGGGAGTTAACGAGCAGTACTTC